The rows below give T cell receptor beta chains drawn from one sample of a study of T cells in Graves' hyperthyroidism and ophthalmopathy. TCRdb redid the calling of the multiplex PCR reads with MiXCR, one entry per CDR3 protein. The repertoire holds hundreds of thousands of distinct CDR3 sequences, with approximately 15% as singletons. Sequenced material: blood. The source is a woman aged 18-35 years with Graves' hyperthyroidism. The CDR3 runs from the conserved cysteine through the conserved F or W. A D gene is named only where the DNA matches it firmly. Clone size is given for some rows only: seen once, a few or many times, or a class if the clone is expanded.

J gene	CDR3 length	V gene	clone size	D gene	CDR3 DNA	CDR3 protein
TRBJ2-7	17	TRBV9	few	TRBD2	TGTGCCAGCAGCGTAGGGCGGGGGGCTAGCGGAGACTACGAGCAGTACTTC	CASSVGRGASGDYEQYF
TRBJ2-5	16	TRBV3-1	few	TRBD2	TGTGCCAGCAGCCAAGACGGGCGGGGGTCCCAAGAGACCCAGTACTTC	CASSQDGRGSQETQYF
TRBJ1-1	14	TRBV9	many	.	TGTGCCAGCAGCGCACAGGGCCGAAACACTGAAGCTTTCTTT	CASSAQGRNTEAFF
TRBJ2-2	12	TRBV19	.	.	TGTGCCAGTTTATCAGAAACCGGGGAGCTGTTTTTT	CASLSETGELFF
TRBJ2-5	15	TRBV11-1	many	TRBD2	TGTGCCAGCAGCACCCGGACTAGCCGGAGGGAGACCCAGTACTTC	CASSTRTSRRETQYF
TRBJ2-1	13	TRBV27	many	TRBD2	TGTGCCAGCCGGGGACTACCAGACAATGAGCAGTTCTTC	CASRGLPDNEQFF
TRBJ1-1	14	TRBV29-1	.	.	TGCAGCGTTGAAGATGGTCGCGGGGAAACTGAAGCTTTCTTT	CSVEDGRGETEAFF
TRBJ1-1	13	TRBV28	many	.	TGTGCCAGCAGTTTTTCAGAGTACACTGAAGCTTTCTTT	CASSFSEYTEAFF
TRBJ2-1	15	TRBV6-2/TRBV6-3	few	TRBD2	TGTGCCAGCAGCAAAACTAGCGGGAACTACAATGAGCAGTTCTTC	CASSKTSGNYNEQFF
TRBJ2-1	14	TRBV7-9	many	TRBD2	TGTGCCAGCGAGAGACTAGCGGCAAACAATGAGCAGTTCTTC	CASERLAANNEQFF
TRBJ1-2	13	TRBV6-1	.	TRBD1	TGTGCCAGCACGCCCAGGACAGGGCATGGCTACACCTTC	CASTPRTGHGYTF
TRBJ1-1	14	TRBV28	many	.	TGTGCCAGCAGCTCCAGCGCCATGAACACTGAAGCTTTCTTT	CASSSSAMNTEAFF
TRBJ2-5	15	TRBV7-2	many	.	TGTGCCAGCAGCTTAGTACGTGCGGGGCGAGAGACCCAGTACTTC	CASSLVRAGRETQYF
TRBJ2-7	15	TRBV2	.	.	TGTGCCAGCAGCCTGGGGTGGGCGTCCGCCTACGAGCAGTACTTC	CASSLGWASAYEQYF
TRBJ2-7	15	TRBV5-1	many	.	TGCGCCAGCAGCCGTACAGGGACCCTCTCCTACGAGCAGTACTTC	CASSRTGTLSYEQYF
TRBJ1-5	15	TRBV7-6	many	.	TGTGCCAGCAGCTTTGGGCCGGACTACTCTCAGCCCCAGCATTTT	CASSFGPDYSQPQHF
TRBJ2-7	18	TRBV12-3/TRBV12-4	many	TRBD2	TGTGCCAGCAGTCACCGAGAGAAGACTAGCGGCGCCTCCTACGAGCAGTACTTC	CASSHREKTSGASYEQYF
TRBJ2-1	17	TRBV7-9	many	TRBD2	TGTGCCAGCAGCTTAGACCTCGCGGGAGGGCACGAAAATGAGCAGTTCTTC	CASSLDLAGGHENEQFF
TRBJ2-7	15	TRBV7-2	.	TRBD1	TGTGCCAGCAGACCCCTAACAGGGGGGCCCTACGAGCAGTACTTC	CASRPLTGGPYEQYF
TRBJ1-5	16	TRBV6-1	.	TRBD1	TGTGCCAGCACGGACAGGGGGCCTTATAGCAATCAGCCCCAGCATTTT	CASTDRGPYSNQPQHF
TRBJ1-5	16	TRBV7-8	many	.	TGTGCCAGCAGCTCGAGGGTCCTCGGAGGCAATCAGCCCCAGCATTTT	CASSSRVLGGNQPQHF
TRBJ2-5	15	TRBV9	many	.	TGTGCCAGCAGTAAGCGATCTAGTACTCAAGAGACCCAGTACTTC	CASSKRSSTQETQYF
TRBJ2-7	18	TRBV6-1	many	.	TGTGCCAGCAGTCCTATCACAGGGGGGGTCGGCGAATCCTACGAGCAGTACTTC	CASSPITGGVGESYEQYF
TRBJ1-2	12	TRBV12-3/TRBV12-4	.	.	TGTGCCAGCAGACCCGCGGGCTATGGCTACACCTTC	CASRPAGYGYTF
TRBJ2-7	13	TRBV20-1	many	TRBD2	TGCAGTGCTAGGGGAAGCGGGAGGAGCGAGCAGTACTTC	CSARGSGRSEQYF
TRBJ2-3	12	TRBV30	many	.	TGTGCCTGGACCGGAGGAGCAGATACGCAGTATTTT	CAWTGGADTQYF
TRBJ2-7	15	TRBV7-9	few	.	TGTGCCAGCAGCTTACCCGATGGGACAACCTACGAGCAGTACTTC	CASSLPDGTTYEQYF
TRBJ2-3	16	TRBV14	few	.	TGTGCCAGCAGCCAAGCCTGGACATCACGCACAGATACGCAGTATTTT	CASSQAWTSRTDTQYF
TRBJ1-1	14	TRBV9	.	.	TGTGCCAGCAGCGCCAGCTGGGGGGGCACTGAAGCTTTCTTT	CASSASWGGTEAFF
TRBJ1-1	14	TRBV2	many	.	TGTGCCAGCAGTGGCCAGGGAGGGGGGACTGAAGCTTTCTTT	CASSGQGGGTEAFF
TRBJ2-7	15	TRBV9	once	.	TGTGCCAGCAGCGGGACATGGGACGGTGACTACGAGCAGTACTTC	CASSGTWDGDYEQYF
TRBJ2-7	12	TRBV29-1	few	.	TGCAGCGTTGCTCACCTCTCCTACGAGCAGTACTTC	CSVAHLSYEQYF
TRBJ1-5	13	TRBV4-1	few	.	TGCGCCAGCAGCCAAGTCCCCCTGGGGCCCCAGCATTTT	CASSQVPLGPQHF
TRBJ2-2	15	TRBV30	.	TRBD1	TGTGCCTGGAGTGTATTCACAGGGGGACGAGGGGAGCTGTTTTTT	CAWSVFTGGRGELFF
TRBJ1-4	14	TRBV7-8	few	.	TGTGCCAGCAGCCTGACCCGATTTAATGAAAAACTGTTTTTT	CASSLTRFNEKLFF
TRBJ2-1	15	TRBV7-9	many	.	TGTGCCAGCAGCTTATCCCCAGGGACCTACAATGAGCAGTTCTTC	CASSLSPGTYNEQFF
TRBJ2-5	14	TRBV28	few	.	TGTGCCAGCAGTTTATACAGGGTAGGGGAGACCCAGTACTTC	CASSLYRVGETQYF
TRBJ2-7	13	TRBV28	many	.	TGTGCCAGCAGGCCCCTCGACACCGACGAGCAGTACTTC	CASRPLDTDEQYF
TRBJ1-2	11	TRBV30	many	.	TGTGCCTGGAACCAACTATATGGCTACACCTTC	CAWNQLYGYTF
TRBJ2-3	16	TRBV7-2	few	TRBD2	TGTGCCAGCAGCTTAGGTGCGCTAGCGGGATCAGATACGCAGTATTTT	CASSLGALAGSDTQYF